This T cell receptor (beta chain) came from a study of post-analysis software for immune sequencing data (dated by TCRdb to between 2014 and 2017). For the wider study: Disease courses on record covered relapsing-remitting, secondary progressive and progressive-relapsing multiple sclerosis, though some patients had no subtype annotation. The patient repertoires were compared against 11 previously published healthy control repertoires obtained from donors aged 6 to 25 years. A subset of samples was prepared in parallel using single-end sample barcoding, then pooled and co-amplified after Illumina adapter ligation. What the work shows at the level of the full study, not this receptor alone: Normalized Chao1 diversity was significantly lower in multiple sclerosis patients than controls, suggesting substantial peripheral T-cell clonal expansion. Patients showed significantly higher frequencies than controls for a handful of TRBV segments, among them TRBV5-6, TRBV5-1 and TRBV20-1. The multiple sclerosis patient group was slightly younger than the control group. When samples were clustered directly using the F measure, samples prepared in the same batch co-clustered strongly, which prompted a batch-effect correction.

To demonstrate the VDJtools post-analysis software, TCR beta repertoires were profiled from the peripheral blood of about 14 young patients with multiple sclerosis. The patients with multiple sclerosis were children and adolescents between about 6 and 15 years of age. Libraries were made using PCR. These reads were obtained on an Illumina HiSeq 2500. Unique molecular identifiers were incorporated into TCR beta cDNA libraries to reduce PCR and sequencing biases. Around 500,000 cDNA molecules were obtained for every 1 to 10 million input T cells, so each molecule roughly corresponded to one T cell. The same protocol used for the earlier healthy control dataset was applied to prepare and sequence the patient libraries. Samples belonging to the same batch were prepared together, multiplexed and sequenced on a shared HiSeq lane. Concerning the study's data processing: MIGEC was used to process the raw barcoded reads, and molecular identifier groups with only a single read were discarded before consensus assembly and CDR3 extraction. Clonotype tables were post-analysed with VDJtools, and diversity was normalized by down-sampling all datasets to the smallest sample size. Repertoire overlap clustering matched CDR3 amino acid but not nucleotide sequences to correct batch-related cross-sample contamination. TCRdb redid the processing of the public reads, applying fastp at Q25 and MiXCR, and retained in-frame beta chains. Each record represents a unique CDR3 protein, reported with the most common genes and DNA among its rows. These V and J calls are TCRdb output, not the study's own analysis. This sample lists 450,000 or so distinct CDR3 sequences; over 35% were detected once. The ten biggest clones cover 9.5% to 13% of the sample.

The CDR3 goes from the cysteine to the phenylalanine over 14 residues. Only the CDR3 DNA is retained, 42 bases long and in frame from the first base. V is reduced by 4 bases and J by 5 bases, leaving a spacing of 14 bases between them. With regard to this clonotype: No antigen is known for it. No quality values exist for individual bases; no much larger clone is one base distant.

The V and J genes are TRBV12-3 or TRBV12-4 and TRBJ2-5, with TRBD1 tentatively as D gene (6 bases match). The material sequenced was blood. This sequence was found in a girl aged 10 to 17 with multiple sclerosis. The nucleotide sequence reads TGTGCCAGCAGTTATACAGGGAAGGGCGAGACCCAGTACTTC. Its amino acids are CASSYTGKGETQYF.